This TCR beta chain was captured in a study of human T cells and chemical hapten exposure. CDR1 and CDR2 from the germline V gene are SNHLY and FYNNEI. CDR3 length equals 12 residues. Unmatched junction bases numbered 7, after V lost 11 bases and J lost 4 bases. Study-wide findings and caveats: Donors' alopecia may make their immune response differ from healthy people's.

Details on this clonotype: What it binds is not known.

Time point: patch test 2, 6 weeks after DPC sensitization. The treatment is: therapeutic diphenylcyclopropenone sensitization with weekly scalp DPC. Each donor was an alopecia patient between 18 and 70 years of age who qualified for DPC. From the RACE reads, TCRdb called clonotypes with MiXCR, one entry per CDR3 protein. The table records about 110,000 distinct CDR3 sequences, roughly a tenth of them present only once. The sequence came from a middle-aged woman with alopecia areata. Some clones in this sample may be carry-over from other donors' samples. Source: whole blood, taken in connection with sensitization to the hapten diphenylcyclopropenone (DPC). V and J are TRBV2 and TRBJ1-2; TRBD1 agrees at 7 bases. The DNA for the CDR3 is TGTGCCGGTGGACAGGAGATCTATGGCTACACCTTC. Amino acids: CAGGQEIYGYTF.